The T cell receptor (beta chain) described here comes from a study of shared clonotypes between healthy human individuals. The germline gives CDR1 SNHLY, CDR2 FYNNEI. V lost 2 bases to trimming and J lost 4 bases; unmatched junction nucleotides: 14. The CDR3 is 18 amino acids. Assay used: immunoSEQ multiplex PCR; TCRdb lists only in-frame clones, some missing. The data show about 2 million clones, over 85% seen once. Terminally differentiated effector memory CD45RA+ cells were left out of the naive CD8 fraction, which was CD45RO-negative and positively selected for CCR7. V is TRBV2 and J is TRBJ2-3, with TRBD1 identical over 8 bases. Sequencing input: naive CD8+ T cells sorted from blood. The source of this sequence is a man aged 18 to 29 in good health. Here the CDR3 reads CASSEYVAMAGGADTQYF. CDR3 DNA sequence: TGTGCCAGCAGTGAATATGTAGCGATGGCAGGGGGCGCAGATACGCAGTATTTT.